What follows are 3 T cell receptor beta chains derived from one specimen sequenced in a study of blood T cell repertoires in COVID-19. Libraries were prepared by immunoSEQ multiplex PCR; TCRdb keeps only in-frame clonotypes and omits some of them. This sample carries tens of thousands of clones, roughly 86% of them seen once, and the ten largest clones take 9.5% to 15%. The specimen was peripheral blood. The source is a human donor in a cohort sampled during active COVID-19.

V gene TRBV7-2 combines with J gene TRBJ2-2; possible D gene TRBD2, 6 bases. V was trimmed by 1 base and J by 1 base, leaving 16 bases between them. This CDR3 has 18 residues. Looked up from germline, CDR1 is SGHTA and CDR2 is FQGNSA. The chain's CDR3 is CASSLDYSAGMNTGELFF. For the CDR3, the DNA is TGTGCCAGCAGCTTAGATTATAGTGCGGGAATGAACACCGGGGAGCTGTTTTTT.

The rearrangement joins TRBV20-1 to TRBJ2-7; D call uncertain. The CDR3 length is 11 residues. Trimming removed 0 bases at V and 3 bases at J, with 3 bases between. From germline, CDR1 is DFQATT and CDR2 SNEGSKA (reference sequence). The CDR3 bases are TGCAGTGCTAGAGAGAGCTACGAGCAGTACTTC. Protein product: CSARESYEQYF.

The chain carries TRBV7-2 and TRBJ2-3; 10 bases agree with TRBD2. Per germline, CDR1 SGHTA and CDR2 FQGNSA. CDR3 size: 16 residues. Trimming took 10 bases from V and 6 from J; bases not matched to a gene: 16. The CDR3 sequence: CAISKGPASGGDTQYF. CDR3 nucleotides: TGTGCCATTTCGAAGGGGCCGGCTAGCGGGGGTGATACGCAGTATTTT.